A single sample gave rise to the 11 T cell receptor beta chains below, sequenced in a study of T cells in Graves' hyperthyroidism and ophthalmopathy. RNA transcripts served as the template for amplifying TCR beta CDR3 regions. HTBI primers were used for first-round RT-PCR of the TCR CDR3. MiXCR, applied by TCRdb to the multiplex PCR reads, yields one record per CDR3 protein. The sample lists 600,000 to 750,000 distinct CDR3 sequences, roughly a sixth occurring once. The sequenced sample was blood. These receptors were taken from a man in his forties or fifties with Graves' hyperthyroidism.

The rearrangement links TRBV7-2 to TRBJ2-7; tentative D call: TRBD1 (5 bases). Trimming pared 4 bases from V and 2 bases from J, leaving 12 bases between. Germline lookup yields CDR1 SGHTA and CDR2 FQGNSA. This CDR3 region has 14 residues. The DNA of the CDR3 is TGTGCCAGCAGCTCCCAACGGACAACCTACGAGCAGTACTTC. Protein product: CASSSQRTTYEQYF.

Comment on this clonotype: This may come from a read error, since a much larger clone is one base off. The V gene is TRBV12-3 or TRBV12-4, the J gene TRBJ2-1, with 8 bases lining up with TRBD2. The CDR3 has 14 amino acids. In nucleotides, the CDR3 is TGTGTCAGCAGTTTCATAGCGGGAAGCAATGAGCAGTTCTTC. It encodes CVSSFIAGSNEQFF.

This chain connects TRBV9 to TRBJ1-2; no firm D call. This CDR3 is built from 14 residues. Trimming pared 0 bases from V and 1 base from J, leaving 7 bases between. Per the germline V gene, CDR1 is SGDLS and CDR2 is YYNGEE. The CDR3 bases are TGTGCCAGCAGCGTAGGGCAGCATAACTATGGCTACACCTTC. Protein: CASSVGQHNYGYTF. Full variable domain (rest looked up from reference TRBV9 and TRBJ1-2): DSGVTQTPKHLITATGQRVTLRCSPRSGDLSVYWYQQSLDQGLQFLIQYYNGEERAKGNILERFSAQQFPDLHSELNLSSLELGDSALYFCASSVGQHNYGYTFGSGTRLTVV.

This clonotype was seen ten or more times. The chain has TRBV5-1 and TRBJ2-3, with 7 bases lining up with TRBD1. With 4 bases clipped from V and 2 bases from J, the junction kept 13 bases outside the gene matches. Germline values: CDR1 SGHRS, CDR2 YFSETQ. CDR3 length: 17 amino acids. The CDR3 DNA reads TGCGCCAGCAGCAGGAAACTACGGGACAGTTACACAGATACGCAGTATTTT. Translation: CASSRKLRDSYTDTQYF.

This clonotype was detected ten times or more. V gene TRBV12-3 or TRBV12-4 combines with J gene TRBJ2-1, with D uncertain. V dropped 7 bases and J dropped 10 bases, with 14 bases sitting between them. The CDR3 is 12 amino acids. CDR3 region: CASTPAAPEQFF. As DNA, the CDR3 is TGTGCCAGCACCCCAGCCGCCCCCGAGCAGTTCTTC.

This clonotype was seen a few times. J is TRBJ1-1 and V is TRBV28, with D possibly TRBD1 on 5 matching bases. The V end lost 2 bases, the J end lost 8 bases, and 15 bases lay between the germline ends. The germline CDR1 and CDR2 sequences are MDHEN and SYDVKM. This CDR3 region has 14 residues. CDR3 DNA: TGTGCCAGCAGTTTAGGTCGGGGCCACGACGAAGCTTTCTTT. Residues: CASSLGRGHDEAFF.

This clonotype has at least ten counts. This chain links TRBV7-2 with TRBJ1-6; the D gene is possibly TRBD1 (6 bases). Germline V lookup: CDR1 SGHTA, CDR2 FQGNSA. Trimming cost V 6 bases and J 14 bases, with 23 bases left between them. This CDR3 has 15 residues. Here the CDR3 DNA reads TGTGCCAGCAGTTTCACCGGGACAAAGGGAGCCACCCTCCACTTT. It codes for CASSFTGTKGATLHF.

This clonotype was seen many times. The chain links TRBV28 to TRBJ2-1, with 11 bases fitting TRBD2. The ends lost 3 bases at V and 5 bases at J; junction bases unmatched: 9. The CDR3 is 17 residues long. Germline V CDR1 and CDR2: MDHEN, SYDVKM. The CDR3 here is CASSFPLTSGSNNEQFF. The CDR3 DNA sequence: TGTGCCAGCAGTTTCCCCCTCACTAGCGGGAGCAACAATGAGCAGTTCTTC.

This clonotype occurred many times. The genes are TRBV29-1 and TRBJ2-3; D unclear. Trimming pared 5 bases from V and 6 bases from J, leaving 18 bases between. Germline V gene data show CDR1 as SQVTM and CDR2 as ANQGSEA. This CDR3 region has 14 residues. DNA for the CDR3: TGCAGCGTTTTTTTGCAGGACCCCCGTGATACGCAGTATTTT. This codes for CSVFLQDPRDTQYF.

This clonotype appeared a few times. This chain uses TRBV4-1 with TRBJ1-4; no clear D. The CDR3 spans 16 residues. The V gene's germline CDR1 is MGHRA and CDR2 YSYEKL. The V and J ends lost 7 bases and 6 bases respectively, with 21 bases between them. In nucleotides, the CDR3 is TGCGCCAGCACCGTCAAATCAGTAAACACTTATGAAAAACTGTTTTTT. Protein: CASTVKSVNTYEKLFF.

This clonotype appeared a few times. The chain employs TRBV29-1 and TRBJ2-1; 8 bases align to TRBD1. The germline V gene encodes CDR1 SQVTM and CDR2 ANQGSEA. V trimming: 3 bases; J trimming: 5 bases; junction bases outside the gene matches: 0. This CDR3 is 12 amino acids long. This chain's CDR3 is CSVETGDNEQFF. CDR3 DNA: TGCAGCGTTGAGACAGGGGACAATGAGCAGTTCTTC.